The next 8 T cell receptor beta chains were all read from a single sample in a study of T cells in localized non-small cell lung cancer. Method: immunoSEQ multiplex PCR; TCRdb's copy keeps in-frame clones and lacks some. Among roughly 50,000 clones listed, roughly nine tenths were seen once. The material sequenced was peripheral blood, taken before any cancer treatment. The receptors derive from a man aged 40 to 75 with stage I lung adenocarcinoma.

The chain uses TRBV7-8 and TRBJ2-5; no clear D. The CDR3 consists of 13 residues. Germline CDR1 and CDR2: SGHVS and FQNEAQ. V gave up 5 bases and J gave up 5 bases, with 12 bases separating them. CDR3 loop: CASSQGVRETQYF. CDR3 nucleotide sequence: TGTGCCAGCAGCCAAGGCGTTAGGGAGACCCAGTACTTC.

The chain combines TRBV5-1 with TRBJ2-5; 7 nucleotides match TRBD1. Trimming at V came to 5 bases and at J to 1 base, leaving 2 bases not matched to a gene. The germline CDR1 and CDR2 sequences are SGHRS and YFSETQ. This CDR3 has 13 residues. CDR3 in amino acids: CASSNRGQETQYF. In DNA, the CDR3 is TGCGCCAGCAGTAACAGGGGCCAAGAGACCCAGTACTTC.

The CDR3 bases are TGTGCCACCCTAGCTGATGCTAGCACAGATACGCAGTATTTT. Translating it yields CATLADASTDTQYF. J is TRBJ2-3 and V is TRBV10-3, with D maybe TRBD2 (5 bases). The V end lost 10 bases, the J end lost 0 bases, and 14 bases lay between the germline ends. The CDR3 sequence is 14 residues long. Germline CDR1 and CDR2: ENHRY and SYGVKD.

The rearrangement links TRBV6-5 to TRBJ2-7, with TRBD2 matching 8 bases. Germline assignment: CDR1 MNHEY and CDR2 SVGAGI. V lost 0 bases, J lost 5 bases, and 6 bases stayed unmatched. CDR3 length: 15 residues. CDR3 nucleotides: TGTGCCAGCAGTTACTCCTTGGACGGGAGGGACGAGCAGTACTTC. Translation: CASSYSLDGRDEQYF.

The chain carries TRBV7-9 and TRBJ1-1; 7 bases are a match to TRBD1. Per the germline V gene, CDR1 is SEHNR and CDR2 is FQNEAQ (reference sequence). The CDR3 is 14 residues long. The junction had 5 bases not matched to a gene; V was cut back by 7 bases and J by 0 bases. The CDR3: CASNDRDLNTEAFF. For the CDR3, the DNA is TGTGCCAGCAATGACAGGGACCTGAACACTGAAGCTTTCTTT. Full variable domain (outside the CDR3, taken from reference TRBV7-9 and TRBJ1-1): DTGVSQNPRHKITKRGQNVTFRCDPISEHNRLYWYRQTLGQGPEFLTYFQNEAQLEKSRLLSDRFSAERPKGSFSTLEIQRTEQGDSAMYLCASNDRDLNTEAFFGQGTRLTVV.

The V call is TRBV6-1, the J call TRBJ2-6; possibly TRBD2 for D (6 bases). This CDR3 has 20 residues. The germline gives CDR1 MNHNS, CDR2 SASEGT. Between the trimmed V and J ends, which lost 0 bases and 0 bases, there was a span of 18 bases. CDR3 loop: CASSEALAGSYPSGANVLTF. The CDR3 DNA reads as TGTGCCAGCAGTGAAGCATTGGCCGGGAGTTACCCCTCTGGGGCCAACGTCCTGACTTTC.

The CDR3 protein is CASSIGTSGRAGEQYF. CDR3 DNA sequence: TGTGCCAGCAGCATCGGGACTAGCGGGAGGGCTGGCGAGCAGTACTTC. The V call is TRBV9, the J call TRBJ2-7, with 16 nucleotides matching TRBD2. The CDR3 length is 16 residues. Looked up from germline, CDR1 is SGDLS and CDR2 is YYNGEE. J gave up 6 bases and V 4 bases, and 7 bases lay outside the gene matches.

The chain combines TRBV6-5 with TRBJ1-6, with D perhaps TRBD1 (5 bases). This CDR3 is built from 13 residues. V lost 7 bases and J lost 7, with 11 bases in between. Germline CDR1 and CDR2: MNHEY and SVGAGI. In DNA form, the CDR3 reads TGTGCCAGCAACGTGGCAGGGAATTCACCCCTCCACTTT. It is translated as CASNVAGNSPLHF.